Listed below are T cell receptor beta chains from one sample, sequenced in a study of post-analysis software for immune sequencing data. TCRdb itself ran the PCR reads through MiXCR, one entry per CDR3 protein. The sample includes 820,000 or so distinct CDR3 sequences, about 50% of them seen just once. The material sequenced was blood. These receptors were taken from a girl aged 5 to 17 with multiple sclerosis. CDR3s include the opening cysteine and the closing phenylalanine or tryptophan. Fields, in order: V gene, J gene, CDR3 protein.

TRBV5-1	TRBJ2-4	CASSWDNFIAKNIQYF
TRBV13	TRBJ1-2	CASSLGGQGSNYGYTF
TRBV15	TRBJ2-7	CATSRERSAGRIDEQYF
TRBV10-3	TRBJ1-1	CAISQDRGKATTMNTEAFF
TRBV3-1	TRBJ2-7	CASSQVYSSYEQYF
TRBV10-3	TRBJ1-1	CAISEQSGGEAFF
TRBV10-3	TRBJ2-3	CAISDRLAGFPDTQYF
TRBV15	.	CATSRVRGAGEQYF
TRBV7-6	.	CASSPLTSGSRHEQYF
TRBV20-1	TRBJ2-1	CSASPTSGSYNEQFF
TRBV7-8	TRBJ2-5	CASKSPGVKETQYF
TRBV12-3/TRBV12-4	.	CASAFGGETQYF
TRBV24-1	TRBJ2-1	CATSDPLGDNNEQFF
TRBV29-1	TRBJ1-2	CSVQGTYNGYTF
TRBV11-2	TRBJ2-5	CASSFNQRVQETQYF
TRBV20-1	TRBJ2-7	CSAGSKGAGEQYF
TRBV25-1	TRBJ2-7	CASSGGGLAGYEQYF
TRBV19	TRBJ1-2	CASSIESEDRAGYTF
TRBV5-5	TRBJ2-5	CASSESTTGYQETQYF
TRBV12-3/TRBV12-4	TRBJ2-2	CASSAGLAGVSNTGELFF
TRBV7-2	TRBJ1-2	CASSSRTGFTYGYTF
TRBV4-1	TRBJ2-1	CASSQADGRAYNEQFF
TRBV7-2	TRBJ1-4	CASRPTPSTNEKLFF
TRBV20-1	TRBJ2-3	CSASVAADTQYF
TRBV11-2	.	CASSHLLRGRAYEQYF
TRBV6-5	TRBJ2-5	CASSYFGGPNYQETQYF
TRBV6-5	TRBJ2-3	CASRHTFWGSDTQYF
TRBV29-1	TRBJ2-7	CSVKRGTGVVNEQYF
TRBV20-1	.	CSALRGKTQYF
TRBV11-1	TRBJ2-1	CASSIDRNEQFF
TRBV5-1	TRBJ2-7	CASSLGGLLNEQYF
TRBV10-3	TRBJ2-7	CAIGTSGTYGQYF
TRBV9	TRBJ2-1	CASSARDYNEQFF
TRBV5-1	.	CASSLGIGTGGEQYF
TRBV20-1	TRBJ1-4	CSASYGPNEKLFF
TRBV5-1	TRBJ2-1	CASSLSDGNYNEQFF
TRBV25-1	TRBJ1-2	CASSEWGTGQGYGYTF
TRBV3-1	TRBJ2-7	CASSQRFYEQYF
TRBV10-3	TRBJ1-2	CAIRETGQFNGGYTF
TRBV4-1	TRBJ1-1	CASSRASPGQGARRFTEAFF
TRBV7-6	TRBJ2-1	CASSFWEGNEQFF
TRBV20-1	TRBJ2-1	CSAEAGGSSYNEQFF
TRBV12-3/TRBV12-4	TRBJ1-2	CASSLEVGGLYGYTF
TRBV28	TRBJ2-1	CASSRQPSSYNEQFF
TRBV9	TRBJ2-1	CASSVGVGASYNEQFF
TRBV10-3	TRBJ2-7	CAISDFHELAGVIYEQYF
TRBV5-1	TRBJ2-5	CASSPDGTFKGGETQYF
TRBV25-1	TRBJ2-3	CASRASRSGSDTQYF
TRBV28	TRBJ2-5	CASRPTAGVGETQYF
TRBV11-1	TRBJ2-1	CASSLAGADNEQFF